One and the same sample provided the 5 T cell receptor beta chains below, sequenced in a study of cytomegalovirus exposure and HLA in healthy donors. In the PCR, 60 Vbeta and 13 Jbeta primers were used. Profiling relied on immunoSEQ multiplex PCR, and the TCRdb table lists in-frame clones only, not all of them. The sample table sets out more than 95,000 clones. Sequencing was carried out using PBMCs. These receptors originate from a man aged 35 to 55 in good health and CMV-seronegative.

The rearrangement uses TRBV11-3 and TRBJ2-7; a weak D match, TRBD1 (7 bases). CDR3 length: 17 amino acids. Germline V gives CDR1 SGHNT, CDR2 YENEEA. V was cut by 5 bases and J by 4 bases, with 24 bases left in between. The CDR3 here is CASSPGGWEARGYEQYF. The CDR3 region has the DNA TGTGCCAGCAGCCCAGGGGGGTGGGAGGCTCGGGGGTACGAGCAGTACTTC. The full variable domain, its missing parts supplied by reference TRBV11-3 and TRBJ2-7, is EAGVVQSPRYKIIEKKQPVAFWCNPISGHNTLYWYLQNLGQGPELLIRYENEEAVDDSQLPKDRFSAERLKGVDSTLKIQPAELGDSAVYLCASSPGGWEARGYEQYFGPGTRLTVT.

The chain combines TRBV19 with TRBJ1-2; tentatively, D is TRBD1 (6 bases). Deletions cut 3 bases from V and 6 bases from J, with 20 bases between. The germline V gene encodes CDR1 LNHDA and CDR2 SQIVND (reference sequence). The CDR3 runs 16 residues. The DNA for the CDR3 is TGTGCCAGTAGTATTGGAGGACCGCAGGGGATTAATGGCTACACCTTC. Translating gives CASSIGGPQGINGYTF. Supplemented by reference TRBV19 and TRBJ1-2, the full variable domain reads DGGITQSPKYLFRKEGQNVTLSCEQNLNHDAMYWYRQDPGQGLRLIYYSQIVNDFQKGDIAEGYSVSREKKESFPLTVTSAQKNPTAFYLCASSIGGPQGINGYTFGSGTRLTVV.

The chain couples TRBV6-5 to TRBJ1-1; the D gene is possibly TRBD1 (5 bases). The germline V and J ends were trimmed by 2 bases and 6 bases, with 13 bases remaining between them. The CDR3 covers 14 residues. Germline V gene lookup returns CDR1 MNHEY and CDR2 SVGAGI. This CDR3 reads CASSYLRGGAEAFF. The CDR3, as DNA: TGTGCCAGCAGTTACCTTCGGGGAGGGGCTGAAGCTTTCTTT.

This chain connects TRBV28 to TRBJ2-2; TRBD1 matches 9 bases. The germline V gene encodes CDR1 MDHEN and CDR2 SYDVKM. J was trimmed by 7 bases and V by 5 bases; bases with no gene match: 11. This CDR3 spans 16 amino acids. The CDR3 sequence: CASSPAGTGLHGELFF. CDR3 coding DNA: TGTGCCAGCAGTCCCGCCGGGACAGGGCTGCACGGGGAGCTGTTTTTT.

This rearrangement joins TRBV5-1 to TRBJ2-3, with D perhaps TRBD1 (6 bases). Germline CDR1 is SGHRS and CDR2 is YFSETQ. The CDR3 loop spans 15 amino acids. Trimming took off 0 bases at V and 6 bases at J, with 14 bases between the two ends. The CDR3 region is CASSLAQDDRDTQYF. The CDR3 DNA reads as TGCGCCAGCAGCTTGGCCCAAGACGACAGGGATACGCAGTATTTT.